The T cell receptor (beta chain) described here comes from a study of blood T cell repertoires in COVID-19. In the study overall: Samples came from the United States, Italy and Spain, spanning acute and convalescent COVID-19. PBMCs, B-cell-depleted T cells, or T cells were the source of the cDNA or gDNA that made up the material.

As originally analysed: Counts of nucleated cells, estimated from reference gene primer amplification, were obtained. Sequencing was performed with immunoSEQ multiplex PCR; in TCRdb, only in-frame clones are kept and a portion is missing. The DNA gave D and trimming, while V, J and clone size come from that table. The data show about 52,000 clones, roughly 91% seen once. Germline CDR1 LGHDT, CDR2 YNNKEL (reference sequence). The CDR3 length is 19 residues. The V end was cut by 1 base, the J end by 2 bases, with 21 bases between. Sequenced material: peripheral blood. This receptor was taken from a man older than 75 with active or convalescent COVID-19. The chain recombines TRBV3-1 (or the pseudogene TRBV3-2) with TRBJ1-5; possible D gene TRBD1, 5 bases. Here the CDR3 reads CASSQVTRVTKGGNQPQHF. CDR3 sequence (DNA): TGTGCCAGCAGCCAAGTAACCAGGGTAACGAAAGGAGGCAATCAGCCCCAGCATTTT.